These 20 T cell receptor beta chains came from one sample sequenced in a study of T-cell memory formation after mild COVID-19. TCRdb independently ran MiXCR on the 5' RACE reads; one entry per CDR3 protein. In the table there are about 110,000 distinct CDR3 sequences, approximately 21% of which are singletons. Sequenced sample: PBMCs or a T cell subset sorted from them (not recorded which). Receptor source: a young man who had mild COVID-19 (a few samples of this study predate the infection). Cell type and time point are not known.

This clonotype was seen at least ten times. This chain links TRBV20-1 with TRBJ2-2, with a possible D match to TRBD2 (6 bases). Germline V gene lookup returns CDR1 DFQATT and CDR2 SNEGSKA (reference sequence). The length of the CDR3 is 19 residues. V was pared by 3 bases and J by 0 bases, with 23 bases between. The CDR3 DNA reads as TGCAGTGCTAGGCGCAGGGTGGGGGGTAACCTCGCGAACACCGGGGAGCTGTTTTTT. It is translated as CSARRRVGGNLANTGELFF.

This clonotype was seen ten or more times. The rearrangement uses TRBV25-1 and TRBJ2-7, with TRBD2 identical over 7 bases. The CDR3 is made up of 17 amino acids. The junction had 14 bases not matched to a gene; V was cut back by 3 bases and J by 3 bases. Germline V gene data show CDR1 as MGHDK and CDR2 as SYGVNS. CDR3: CASSDPGGEAAGYEQYF. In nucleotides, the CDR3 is TGTGCCAGCAGTGACCCTGGGGGGGAGGCTGCCGGCTACGAGCAGTACTTC.

CDR3 nucleotides: TGCGCCAGCAGCTTGAGGATCTCAGGGGAGACCCAGTACTTC. Translating gives CASSLRISGETQYF. V usage is TRBV5-1 and J usage is TRBJ2-5; maybe TRBD1 (5 bases). CDR1 is SGHRS and CDR2 is YFSETQ in the germline V gene. V lost 1 base to trimming and J lost 5 bases, with 12 bases between them. There are 14 residues in the CDR3.

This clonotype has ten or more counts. The CDR3 loop is CASSLWQETQYF. The CDR3 DNA reads TGTGCCAGCAGTTTATGGCAAGAGACCCAGTACTTC. The rearrangement joins TRBV12-3 or TRBV12-4 to TRBJ2-5; no definite D call. V lost 2 bases to trimming and J lost 2 bases, with 3 bases between them. The CDR3 runs to 12 residues.

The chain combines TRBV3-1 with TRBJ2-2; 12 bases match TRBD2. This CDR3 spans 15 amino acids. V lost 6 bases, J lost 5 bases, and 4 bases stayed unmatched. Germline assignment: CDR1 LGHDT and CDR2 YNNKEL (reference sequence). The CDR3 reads CASRKTSGGTGELFF. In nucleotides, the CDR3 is TGTGCCAGCAGAAAGACTAGCGGGGGTACCGGGGAGCTGTTTTTT.

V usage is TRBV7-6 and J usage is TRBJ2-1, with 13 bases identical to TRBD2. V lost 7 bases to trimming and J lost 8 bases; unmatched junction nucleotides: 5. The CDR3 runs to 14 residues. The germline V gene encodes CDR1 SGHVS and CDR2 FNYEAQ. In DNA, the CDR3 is TGTGCCAGCAACATACTAGCGGGGGGGCATGAGCAGTTCTTC. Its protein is CASNILAGGHEQFF.

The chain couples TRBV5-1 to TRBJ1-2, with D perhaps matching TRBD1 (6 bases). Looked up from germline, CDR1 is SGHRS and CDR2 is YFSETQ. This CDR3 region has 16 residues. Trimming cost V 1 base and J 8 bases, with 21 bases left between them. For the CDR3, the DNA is TGCGCCAGCAGCTTGATCCCCACAGGGAGAGGAGCCGGCTACACCTTC. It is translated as CASSLIPTGRGAGYTF.

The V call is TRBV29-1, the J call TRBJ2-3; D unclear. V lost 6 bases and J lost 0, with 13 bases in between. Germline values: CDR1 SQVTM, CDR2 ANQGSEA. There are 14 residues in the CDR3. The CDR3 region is CSVNWQASTDTQYF. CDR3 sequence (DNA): TGCAGCGTAAATTGGCAGGCTAGCACAGATACGCAGTATTTT.

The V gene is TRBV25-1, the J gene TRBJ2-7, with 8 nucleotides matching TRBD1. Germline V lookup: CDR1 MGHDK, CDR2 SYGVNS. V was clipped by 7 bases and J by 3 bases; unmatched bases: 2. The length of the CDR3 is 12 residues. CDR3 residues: CASMTGDYEQYF. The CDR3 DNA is TGTGCCAGCATGACAGGGGACTACGAGCAGTACTTC.

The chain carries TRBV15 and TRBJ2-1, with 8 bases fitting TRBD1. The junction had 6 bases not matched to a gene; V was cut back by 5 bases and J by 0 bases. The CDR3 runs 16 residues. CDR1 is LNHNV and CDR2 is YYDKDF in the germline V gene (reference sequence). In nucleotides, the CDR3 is TGTGCCACCAGCTTAAGGACAGGGAGCTCCTACAATGAGCAGTTCTTC. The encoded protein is CATSLRTGSSYNEQFF.

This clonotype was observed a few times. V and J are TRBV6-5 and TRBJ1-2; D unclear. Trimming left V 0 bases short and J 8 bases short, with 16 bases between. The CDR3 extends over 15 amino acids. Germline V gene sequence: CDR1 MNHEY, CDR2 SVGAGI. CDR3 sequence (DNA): TGTGCCAGCAGTTACTCGATAACGGGTGCAAACGGCTACACCTTC. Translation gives CASSYSITGANGYTF.

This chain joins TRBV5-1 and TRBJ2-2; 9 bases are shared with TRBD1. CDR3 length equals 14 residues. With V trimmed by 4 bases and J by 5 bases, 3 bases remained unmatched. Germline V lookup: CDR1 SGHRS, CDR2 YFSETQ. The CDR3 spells CASSAGQGTGELFF. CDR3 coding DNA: TGCGCCAGCAGCGCTGGACAGGGGACCGGGGAGCTGTTTTTT.

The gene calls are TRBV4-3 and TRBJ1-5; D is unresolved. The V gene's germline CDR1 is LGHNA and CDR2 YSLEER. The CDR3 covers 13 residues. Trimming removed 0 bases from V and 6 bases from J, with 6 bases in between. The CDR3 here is CASSQDSAQPQHF. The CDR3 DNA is TGCGCCAGCAGCCAAGATTCTGCTCAGCCCCAGCATTTT.

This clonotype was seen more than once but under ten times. As DNA, the CDR3 is TGTGCCAGCACCCCCTCTGGGCCTAGCGGGCCTATCTACGAGCAGTACGTC. Translating gives CASTPSGPSGPIYEQYV. The V gene is TRBV6-2 or TRBV6-3, the J gene TRBJ2-7; 8 bases are shared with TRBD2. Per germline, CDR1 MNHEY and CDR2 SVGEGT. The ends lost 7 bases at V and 3 bases at J; junction bases unmatched: 17. The CDR3 runs 17 residues.

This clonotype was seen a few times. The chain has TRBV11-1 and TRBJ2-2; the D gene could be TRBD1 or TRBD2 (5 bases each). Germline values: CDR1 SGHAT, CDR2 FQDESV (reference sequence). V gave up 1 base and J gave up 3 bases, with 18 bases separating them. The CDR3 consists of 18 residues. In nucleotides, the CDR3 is TGTGCCAGCAGCTTAGGGAACACCGGGACGGACTACACCGGGGAGCTGTTTTTT. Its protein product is CASSLGNTGTDYTGELFF. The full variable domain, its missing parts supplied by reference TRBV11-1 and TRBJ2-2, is EAEVAQSPRYKITEKSQAVAFWCDPISGHATLYWYRQILGQGPELLVQFQDESVVDDSQLPKDRFSAERLKGVDSTLKIQPAELGDSAMYLCASSLGNTGTDYTGELFFGEGSRLTVL.

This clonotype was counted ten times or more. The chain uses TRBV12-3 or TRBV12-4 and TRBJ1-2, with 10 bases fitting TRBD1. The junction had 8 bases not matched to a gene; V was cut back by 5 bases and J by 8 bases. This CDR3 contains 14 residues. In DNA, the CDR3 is TGTGCCAGCAGTCTGACAGGGGGCAGCTGGGGCTACACCTTC. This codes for CASSLTGGSWGYTF.

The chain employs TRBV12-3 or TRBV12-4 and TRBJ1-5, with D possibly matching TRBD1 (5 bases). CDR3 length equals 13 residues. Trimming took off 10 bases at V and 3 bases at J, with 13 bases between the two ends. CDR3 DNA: TGTGCCACCAGCCGACAGATCAATCAGCCCCAGCATTTT. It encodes CATSRQINQPQHF.

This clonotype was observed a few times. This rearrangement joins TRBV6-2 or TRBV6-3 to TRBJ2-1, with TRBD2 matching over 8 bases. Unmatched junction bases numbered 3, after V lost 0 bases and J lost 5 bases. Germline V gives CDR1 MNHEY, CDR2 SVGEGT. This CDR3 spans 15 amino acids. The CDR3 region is CASSYSYGGDNEQFF. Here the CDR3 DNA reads TGTGCCAGCAGTTACTCTTACGGGGGGGACAATGAGCAGTTCTTC.

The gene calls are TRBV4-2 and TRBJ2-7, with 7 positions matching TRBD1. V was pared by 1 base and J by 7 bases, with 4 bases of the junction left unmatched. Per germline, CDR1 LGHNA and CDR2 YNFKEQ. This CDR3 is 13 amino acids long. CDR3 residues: CASSQGTGWEQYF. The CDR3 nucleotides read TGTGCCAGCAGCCAAGGGACAGGATGGGAGCAGTACTTC.

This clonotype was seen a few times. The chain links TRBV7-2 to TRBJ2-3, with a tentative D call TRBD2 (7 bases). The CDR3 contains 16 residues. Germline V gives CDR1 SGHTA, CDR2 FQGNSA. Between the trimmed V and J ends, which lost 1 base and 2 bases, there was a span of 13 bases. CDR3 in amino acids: CASSLEAGATTDTQYF. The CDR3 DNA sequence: TGTGCCAGCAGCTTAGAGGCGGGGGCCACCACAGATACGCAGTATTTT.